Given below is one TCR beta chain in context. What it recognizes is unknown. Generated by immunoSEQ multiplex PCR, the TCRdb table keeps only in-frame clones and is missing some. The table has about 39,000 clones, roughly 88% seen once; the top ten hold around 0.98%. This sample was included in a study of PD-1 blockade in mismatch repair-deficient tumors. Study results and limitations: Rapid post-treatment expansion, then contraction, generally preceding radiologic response, marked tumor-resident clones.

TCRs were sequenced from three patients responding to pembrolizumab. With 2 bases clipped from V and 3 bases from J, the junction kept 7 bases outside the gene matches. This CDR3 is 15 amino acids long. The germline V gene has CDR1 MNHEY and CDR2 SVGAGI. The rearrangement links TRBV6-5 to TRBJ2-7, with 7 bases aligning to TRBD1. The specimen was PBMCs, collected roughly 39 weeks after starting pembrolizumab. The TCR originated in an adult with mismatch repair-deficient cancer. The CDR3 nucleotides are TGTGCCAGCAGTTACAACAGGGGTCCGGGCTACGAGCAGTACTTC. This codes for CASSYNRGPGYEQYF.